Below, 10 T cell receptor beta chains from the same sample are listed, as sequenced in a study of cytomegalovirus exposure and HLA in healthy donors. 13 Jbeta primers and 60 Vbeta primers were used for the PCR. Assay used: immunoSEQ multiplex PCR; TCRdb lists only in-frame clones, some missing. The table has 160,000 or so clones, 82% seen once; the top ten hold more than 8%. Input material: PBMCs. These receptors were taken from a male donor in good health and CMV-seropositive.

The V and J genes are TRBV2 and TRBJ1-5, with D tentatively TRBD1 (5 bases). The CDR3 is 15 residues long. V lost 6 bases, J lost 0 bases, and 12 bases lay in between. Per germline, CDR1 SNHLY and CDR2 FYNNEI. CDR3: CASSQRGHSNQPQHF. CDR3 sequence (DNA): TGTGCCAGCAGCCAAAGGGGCCATAGCAATCAGCCCCAGCATTTT.

The gene calls are TRBV25-1 and TRBJ1-6, with 8 bases aligning to TRBD1. V lost 4 bases to trimming and J lost 9 bases; unmatched junction nucleotides: 5. Germline CDR1 MGHDK, CDR2 SYGVNS. This CDR3 has 14 residues. CDR3 residues: CASSVGQAGSPLHF. The CDR3 nucleotides are TGTGCCAGCAGTGTGGGACAGGCCGGTTCACCCCTCCACTTT. The full variable domain, its missing parts supplied by reference TRBV25-1 and TRBJ1-6, is EADIYQTPRYLVIGTGKKITLECSQTMGHDKMYWYQQDPGMELHLIHYSYGVNSTEKGDLSSESTVSRIRTEHFPLTLESARPSHTSQYLCASSVGQAGSPLHFGNGTRLTVT.

This chain joins TRBV6-6 and TRBJ2-1, with TRBD2 matching over 9 bases. Germline V gene data show CDR1 as MNHNY and CDR2 as SVGAGI (reference sequence). The CDR3 loop spans 14 amino acids. Trimming removed 10 bases from V and 8 bases from J; junction bases left unmatched: 12. CDR3 in DNA: TGTGCCACCTGGAGTAGCGGGGGTGGGGATGAGCAGTTCTTC. Translation: CATWSSGGGDEQFF.

This chain connects TRBV27 to TRBJ2-5; TRBD1 matches at 9 bases. CDR1 is MNHEY, CDR2 SMNVEV, per germline (reference sequence). The CDR3 extends over 14 amino acids. The J segment lost 7 bases and the V segment lost 6 bases, leaving 9 bases of the junction unmatched. The CDR3 nucleotides are TGTGCCAGCAGACAATCGGGACAGGGAACGACCCAGTACTTC. Its translation is CASRQSGQGTTQYF.

This chain joins TRBV2 and TRBJ1-5; 8 nucleotides align to TRBD1. The CDR3 loop spans 15 amino acids. Germline CDR1 and CDR2: SNHLY and FYNNEI. The V gene end was trimmed by 2 bases and the J gene end by 3 bases; junction bases not matched to a gene: 3. DNA for the CDR3: TGTGCCAGCAGTGAAAAGACAGGGGACAATCAGCCCCAGCATTTT. It encodes CASSEKTGDNQPQHF.

DNA of the CDR3: TGCGCCAGCAGCTTGGCCGAGGGACAGGCAAACAATGAGCAGTTCTTC. This encodes CASSLAEGQANNEQFF. The chain has TRBV5-1 and TRBJ2-1, with 8 bases that match TRBD1. V shed 0 bases, J shed 5 bases, and the junction held 7 bases outside the gene matches. The CDR3 has 16 amino acids. CDR1 is SGHRS and CDR2 is YFSETQ in the germline V gene.

The gene calls are TRBV5-1 and TRBJ2-7; D not certain. V was pared by 0 bases and J by 2 bases, with 6 bases between. Germline assignment: CDR1 SGHRS and CDR2 YFSETQ. The CDR3 has 13 amino acids. The CDR3 nucleotides are TGCGCCAGCAGCTTGGAGTCAGCCTACGAGCAGTACTTC. Protein sequence: CASSLESAYEQYF.

J is TRBJ2-5 and V is TRBV25-1, with D hard to call. The CDR3 covers 14 residues. Germline values: CDR1 MGHDK, CDR2 SYGVNS. The ends were cut back, 3 bases at V and 0 bases at J, with 8 bases in the middle. DNA for the CDR3: TGTGCCAGCAGTGATCTAGTAAACCAAGAGACCCAGTACTTC. Translation gives CASSDLVNQETQYF. Full variable domain (rest looked up from reference TRBV25-1 and TRBJ2-5): EADIYQTPRYLVIGTGKKITLECSQTMGHDKMYWYQQDPGMELHLIHYSYGVNSTEKGDLSSESTVSRIRTEHFPLTLESARPSHTSQYLCASSDLVNQETQYFGPGTRLLVL.

The chain links TRBV5-1 to TRBJ1-5; the match to TRBD1 covers 9 bases. Germline values: CDR1 SGHRS, CDR2 YFSETQ. CDR3 length equals 14 residues. The trim removed 4 bases at V and 7 bases at J, leaving 6 bases unmatched. The CDR3 protein is CASSPDRGRQPQHF. The CDR3 DNA sequence: TGCGCCAGCAGCCCGGACAGGGGTAGGCAGCCCCAGCATTTT.

In this sample, this clone turned up a few times. The chain recombines TRBV25-1 with TRBJ1-1; no definite D call. CDR3 length equals 11 residues. Trimming cost V 6 bases and J 2 bases, with 4 bases left between them. Germline CDR1 MGHDK, CDR2 SYGVNS. DNA for the CDR3: TGTGCCAGCAGCCTAAACACTGAAGCTTTCTTT. Amino acids: CASSLNTEAFF.